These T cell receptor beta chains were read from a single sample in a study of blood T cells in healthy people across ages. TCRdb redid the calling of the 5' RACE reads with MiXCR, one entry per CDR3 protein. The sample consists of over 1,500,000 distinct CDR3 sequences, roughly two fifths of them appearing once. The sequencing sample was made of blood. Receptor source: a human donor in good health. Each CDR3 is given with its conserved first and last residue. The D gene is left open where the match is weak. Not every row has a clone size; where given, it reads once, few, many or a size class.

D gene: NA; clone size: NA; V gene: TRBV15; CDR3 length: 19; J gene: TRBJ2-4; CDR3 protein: CTTSRGGSQSLLAKNTQYF; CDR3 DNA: TGTACCACCAGCAGAGGGGGGAGCCAATCCTTACTAGCCAAAAACACTCAGTACTTC
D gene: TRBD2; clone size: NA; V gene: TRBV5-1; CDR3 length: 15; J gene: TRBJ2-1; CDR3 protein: CASSSGLAGVNEQFF; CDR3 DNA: TGTGCCAGCAGCTCGGGACTAGCGGGGGTAAATGAGCAGTTCTTC
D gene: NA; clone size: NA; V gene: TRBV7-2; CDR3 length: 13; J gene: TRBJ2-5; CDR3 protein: CASSRDGGETQYF; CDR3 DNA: TGTGCCAGCAGCAGAGATGGGGGAGAGACCCAGTACTTC
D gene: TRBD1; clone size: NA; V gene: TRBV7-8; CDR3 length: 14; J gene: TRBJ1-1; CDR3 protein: CASSLGQTGEKAFF; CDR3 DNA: TGTGCCAGCAGCTTAGGCCAGACAGGGGAAAAAGCTTTCTTT
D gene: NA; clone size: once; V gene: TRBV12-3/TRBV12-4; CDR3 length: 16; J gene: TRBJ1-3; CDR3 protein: CANSLRIGSAGNTIYF; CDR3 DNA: TGTGCCAACAGTTTAAGGATAGGTTCCGCTGGAAACACCATATATTTT
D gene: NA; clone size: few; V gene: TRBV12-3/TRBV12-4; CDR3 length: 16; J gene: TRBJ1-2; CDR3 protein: CASSLMVRSSAYGYTF; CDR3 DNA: TGTGCCAGCAGTTTAATGGTTAGGTCTTCAGCCTATGGCTACACCTTC
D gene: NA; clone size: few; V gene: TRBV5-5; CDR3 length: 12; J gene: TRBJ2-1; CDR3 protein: CASSTRDGQQFF; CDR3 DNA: TGTGCCAGCAGCACCCGGGACGGACAGCAGTTCTTC
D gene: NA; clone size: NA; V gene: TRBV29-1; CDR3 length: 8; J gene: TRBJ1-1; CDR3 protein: CSVGEAFF; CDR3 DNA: TGCAGCGTCGGAGAAGCTTTCTTT
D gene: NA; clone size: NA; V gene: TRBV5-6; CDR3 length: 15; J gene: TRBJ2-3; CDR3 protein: CAGSWLGGEGDTQYF; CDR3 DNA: TGTGCCGGCAGCTGGCTCGGGGGTGAGGGTGATACGCAGTATTTT
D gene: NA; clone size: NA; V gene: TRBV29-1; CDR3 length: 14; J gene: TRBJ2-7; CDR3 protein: CSVQVIEESYEQYF; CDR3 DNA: TGCAGCGTCCAAGTGATTGAAGAATCCTACGAGCAGTACTTC
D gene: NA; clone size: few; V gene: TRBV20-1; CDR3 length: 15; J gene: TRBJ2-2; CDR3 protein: CSAPLGGELTGELFF; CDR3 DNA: TGCAGTGCCCCCCTAGGAGGTGAACTTACCGGGGAGCTGTTTTTT
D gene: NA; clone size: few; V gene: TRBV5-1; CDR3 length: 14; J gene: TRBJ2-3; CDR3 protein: CASSPGSWADTQYF; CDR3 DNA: TGCGCCAGCAGCCCGGGGAGTTGGGCAGATACGCAGTATTTT
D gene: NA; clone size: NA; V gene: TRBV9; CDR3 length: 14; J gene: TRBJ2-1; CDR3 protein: CASSVGRGGNEQFF; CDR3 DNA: TGTGCCAGCAGCGTAGGTAGAGGCGGCAATGAGCAGTTCTTC
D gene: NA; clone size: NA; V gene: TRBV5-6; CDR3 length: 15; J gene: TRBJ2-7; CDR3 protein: CASSLAPTDGYEQYF; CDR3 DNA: TGTGCCAGCAGCTTGGCCCCCACGGACGGCTACGAGCAGTACTTC
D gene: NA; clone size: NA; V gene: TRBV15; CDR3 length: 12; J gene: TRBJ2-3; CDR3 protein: CATSSTRFPQYF; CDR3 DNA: TGTGCCACCAGCAGCACCAGATTCCCTCAGTATTTT
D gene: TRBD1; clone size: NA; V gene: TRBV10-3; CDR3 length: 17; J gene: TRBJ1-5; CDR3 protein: CAISEGQGVKRNQPQHF; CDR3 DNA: TGTGCCATCAGTGAGGGACAGGGGGTAAAACGGAATCAGCCCCAGCATTTT
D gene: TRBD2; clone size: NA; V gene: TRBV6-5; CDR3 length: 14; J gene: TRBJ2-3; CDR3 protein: CATALAGVTDTQYF; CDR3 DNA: TGTGCCACCGCCCTAGCGGGGGTCACAGATACGCAGTATTTT
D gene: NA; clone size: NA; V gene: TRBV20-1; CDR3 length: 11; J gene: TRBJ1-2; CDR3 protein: CSARGWCGYTF; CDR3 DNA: TGCAGTGCTAGAGGGTGGTGTGGCTACACCTTC
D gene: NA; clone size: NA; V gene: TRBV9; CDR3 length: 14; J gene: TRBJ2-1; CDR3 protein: CASSAGGTYNEQCF; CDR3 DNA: TGTGCCAGCAGCGCCGGGGGTACCTACAATGAGCAGTGCTTC
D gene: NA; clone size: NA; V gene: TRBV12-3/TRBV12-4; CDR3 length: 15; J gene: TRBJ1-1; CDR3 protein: CASSFGFRSPTEAFF; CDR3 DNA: TGTGCCAGCAGTTTTGGTTTCCGATCACCCACTGAAGCTTTCTTT